A selection of T cell receptor beta chains follows, all from one sample in a study of cytotoxic CD8 clonotypes in ibrutinib-treated CLL. Clones were sequenced by immunoSEQ multiplex PCR, and TCRdb holds only the in-frame ones, with some missing. The top ten hold 5.6% of the sample, which has fewer than 300,000 clones, roughly 76% seen once. The sequenced sample was PBMCs, obtained at disease progression, from a patient treated with ibrutinib. These receptors were taken from a human donor with chronic lymphocytic leukemia. Each CDR3 is given with its conserved first and last residue. D genes are given only for firm matches. Clone size is not always given. Where it is, it says once, few, many or a class for expanded clones.

TRBV7-8	NA	TRBJ1-1	NA	CASSLSGTEAFF	TGTGCCAGCAGCTTAAGTGGGACTGAAGCTTTCTTT
TRBV10-3	NA	TRBJ1-6	medium-sized	CAIRGRGSPLHF	TGTGCCATCAGGGGACGTGGGTCACCCCTCCACTTT
TRBV25-1	NA	TRBJ2-2	NA	CASSVGTGELFF	TGTGCCAGCAGTGTTGGCACCGGGGAGCTGTTTTTT
TRBV2	NA	TRBJ2-3	NA	CASSDILSPGGQYF	TGTGCCAGCAGTGATATACTATCCCCCGGGGGCCAGTATTTT
TRBV7-3	NA	TRBJ2-1	few	CASSPSPRDPTYNEQFF	TGTGCCAGCAGCCCGTCCCCCCGGGACCCTACCTACAATGAGCAGTTCTTC
TRBV2	TRBD2	TRBJ2-5	NA	CASSRGTSGVETQYF	TGTGCCAGCAGCCGGGGGACTAGCGGGGTAGAGACCCAGTACTTC
TRBV4-1	NA	TRBJ1-5	NA	CASSVRVLSNQPQHF	TGCGCCAGCAGCGTCAGGGTTCTTAGCAATCAGCCCCAGCATTTT
TRBV7-2	TRBD1	TRBJ1-5	NA	CASSWTGGAGNQPQHF	TGTGCCAGCAGCTGGACAGGGGGCGCAGGCAATCAGCCCCAGCATTTT
TRBV27	TRBD2	TRBJ2-7	NA	CASSTSGASSYEQYF	TGTGCCAGCTCCACTAGCGGGGCTAGCTCCTACGAGCAGTACTTC
TRBV2	TRBD1	TRBJ2-7	NA	CASSDGTGGGEQYF	TGTGCCAGCAGTGACGGGACAGGGGGAGGGGAGCAGTACTTC
TRBV9	NA	TRBJ2-7	few	CASSVAWGYEQYF	TGTGCCAGCAGCGTAGCTTGGGGTTACGAGCAGTACTTC
TRBV2	NA	TRBJ1-2	once	CASSEYSPYGYTF	TGTGCCAGCAGTGAATACAGTCCGTATGGCTACACCTTC
TRBV28	TRBD1	TRBJ2-7	NA	CASSLGTGTSYEQYF	TGTGCCAGCAGTTTAGGGACAGGTACCTCCTACGAGCAGTACTTC
TRBV19	TRBD1	TRBJ1-2	NA	CASSMDRVNGYTF	TGTGCCAGTAGTATGGACAGGGTCAATGGCTACACCTTC
TRBV6-5	NA	TRBJ2-7	few	CASSVRGGSYEQYF	TGTGCCAGCAGTGTCCGAGGGGGCTCCTACGAGCAGTACTTC
TRBV27	NA	TRBJ2-7	NA	CASSLSVEVARQYF	TGTGCCAGCAGTTTATCGGTAGAGGTGGCGCGCCAGTACTTC
TRBV2	NA	TRBJ2-3	NA	CASSEQRVYTDTQYF	TGTGCCAGCAGTGAACAGCGAGTGTACACAGATACGCAGTATTTT
TRBV11-2	NA	TRBJ1-2	NA	CASSLEWGAGGYTF	TGTGCCAGCAGCTTAGAATGGGGCGCCGGTGGCTACACCTTC
TRBV27	NA	TRBJ1-1	NA	CASSRGGGLMAFF	TGTGCCAGCAGTCGAGGGGGGGGATTAATGGCTTTCTTT
TRBV10-1	TRBD2	TRBJ2-7	NA	CAKTTTGQSLTSGVSYEQYF	TGCGCCAAAACAACTACGGGACAGAGTTTGACTAGCGGGGTCTCCTACGAGCAGTACTTC
TRBV6-1	NA	TRBJ1-2	NA	CASSDPGANYGYTF	TGTGCCAGCAGTGACCCCGGGGCCAACTATGGCTACACCTTC
TRBV2	NA	TRBJ2-7	NA	CASKWGYEQYF	TGTGCCAGCAAGTGGGGGTACGAGCAGTACTTC
TRBV9	NA	TRBJ2-1	few	CASSVYLGYNEQFF	TGTGCCAGCAGCGTATATCTGGGCTACAATGAGCAGTTCTTC
TRBV11-1	NA	TRBJ2-3	NA	CASSLVTRTDTQYF	TGTGCCAGCAGCTTAGTTACCCGGACAGATACGCAGTATTTT
TRBV6-4	NA	TRBJ1-2	NA	CASHRETTNYGYTF	TGTGCCAGCCACAGGGAGACCACGAACTATGGCTACACCTTC
TRBV5-1	TRBD2	TRBJ2-5	NA	CASSASGGVRWDQYF	TGCGCCAGCAGCGCCTCGGGGGGAGTGCGTTGGGACCAGTACTTC
TRBV4-1	TRBD2	TRBJ2-3	NA	CASSQPGLGTDTQYF	TGCGCCAGCAGCCAACCGGGACTAGGCACAGATACGCAGTATTTT
TRBV29-1	NA	TRBJ2-7	NA	CSDGSGYFYEQYF	TGCAGCGACGGATCAGGCTATTTTTACGAGCAGTACTTC
TRBV15	NA	TRBJ2-5	NA	CATSSLSHGQETQYF	TGTGCCACCAGCAGCCTCAGCCACGGACAAGAGACCCAGTACTTC
TRBV10-3	TRBD2	TRBJ2-1	NA	CAISETSGGRSSYNEQFF	TGTGCCATCAGTGAAACTAGCGGGGGCCGGAGCTCCTACAATGAGCAGTTCTTC
TRBV18	NA	TRBJ1-5	NA	CASSPDISNQPQHF	TGTGCCAGCTCACCAGACATAAGCAATCAGCCCCAGCATTTT
TRBV7-3	NA	TRBJ2-3	few	CASSLTGKGADTQYF	TGTGCCAGCAGCTTAACCGGGAAGGGGGCAGATACGCAGTATTTT
TRBV9	NA	TRBJ2-3	once	CASSVALGGTDTQYF	TGTGCCAGCAGCGTAGCCCTAGGTGGCACAGATACGCAGTATTTT
TRBV4-1	TRBD1	TRBJ2-7	NA	CASSRRGTVSHEQYF	TGTGCCAGCAGCCGCAGGGGGACAGTCAGTCACGAGCAGTACTTC
TRBV2	NA	TRBJ1-4	NA	CASRETATNEKLFF	TGTGCCAGCAGAGAAACAGCAACTAATGAAAAACTGTTTTTT
TRBV7-3	NA	TRBJ2-1	few	CASSSRATAYNEQFF	TGTGCCAGCAGCTCAAGGGCCACCGCCTACAATGAGCAGTTCTTC
TRBV14	NA	TRBJ1-2	NA	CASSQERLPYGYTF	TGTGCCAGCAGCCAAGAGCGACTGCCCTATGGCTACACCTTC
TRBV2	NA	TRBJ2-3	NA	CASSSDTDTQYF	TGTGCCAGCAGTAGCGACACAGATACGCAGTATTTT
TRBV5-1	TRBD1	TRBJ2-6	NA	CASSLGTGLSGANVLTF	TGCGCCAGCAGCTTGGGGACAGGGTTGTCTGGGGCCAACGTCCTGACTTTC
TRBV5-5	NA	TRBJ1-1	many	CASSLFGAGTEAFF	NA
TRBV18	NA	TRBJ2-3	NA	CASSPRPAWDTQYF	TGTGCCAGCTCACCAAGGCCCGCTTGGGATACGCAGTATTTT
TRBV6-5	NA	TRBJ1-5	NA	CASGQGRNQPQHF	TGTGCCAGCGGGCAGGGTAGGAATCAGCCCCAGCATTTT
TRBV7-2	NA	TRBJ2-1	NA	CASSSWSGSYNEQFF	TGTGCCAGCAGCAGCTGGAGCGGCTCCTACAATGAGCAGTTCTTC
TRBV5-6	NA	TRBJ2-5	NA	CASSFSGPAGETQYF	TGTGCCAGCAGCTTTTCAGGACCGGCCGGGGAGACCCAGTACTTC
TRBV5-1	NA	TRBJ2-3	NA	CASSLETPVDTQYF	TGCGCCAGCAGCTTGGAAACACCGGTAGATACGCAGTATTTT
TRBV18	NA	TRBJ1-4	NA	CASSPWRTNEKLFF	TGTGCCAGCTCACCTTGGAGGACTAATGAAAAACTGTTTTTT
TRBV4-2	NA	TRBJ1-5	few	CASRGQGSQPQHF	TGTGCCAGCAGGGGGCAGGGCAGTCAGCCCCAGCATTTT
TRBV5-1	TRBD1	TRBJ1-1	NA	CASSPGGLNTEAFF	TGCGCCAGCAGCCCAGGGGGACTAAACACTGAAGCTTTCTTT
TRBV7-3	NA	TRBJ1-5	NA	CASSLCVQPQHF	TGTGCCAGCAGCTTATGTGTTCAGCCCCAGCATTTT
TRBV7-6	NA	TRBJ2-1	few	CASGVAHNEQFF	TGTGCCAGCGGGGTCGCCCACAATGAGCAGTTCTTC
TRBV18	NA	TRBJ1-4	few	CASSPEQDEKLFF	TGTGCCAGCTCACCAGAGCAGGATGAAAAACTGTTTTTT